The 5 T cell receptor beta chains given below trace back to one sample, sequenced in a study of memory CD4+ T cells and cytomegalovirus serostatus. This table comes from immunoSEQ multiplex PCR, and its TCRdb copy is limited to in-frame clones, with some not included. The sample has around 44,000 clones, approximately 80% seen once. The sort gate was single viable CD3+CD4+CD8-CD45RO+ cells for memory CD4+ T cells. Sequenced sample: memory CD4+ T cells from blood. Receptors were obtained from an adult in good health and CMV-seronegative.

The V and J genes are TRBV30 and TRBJ2-7; TRBD1 agrees at 9 bases. This CDR3 contains 12 residues. Germline trimming cut 5 bases from V and 5 bases from J; bases unmatched to any gene: 4. From germline, CDR1 is GTSNPN and CDR2 SVGIG (reference sequence). DNA of the CDR3: TGTGCCTGGCAGGGACAGGGAGACGAGCAGTACTTC. This encodes CAWQGQGDEQYF.

The rearrangement links TRBV18 to TRBJ2-3; no definite D call. Germline CDR1 and CDR2: KGHSH and LQKENI. The CDR3 contains 13 residues. The V and J ends lost 2 bases and 2 bases respectively, with 5 bases between them. The CDR3 nucleotides read TGTGCCAGCTCACCATCCCTCACAGATACGCAGTATTTT. Translated: CASSPSLTDTQYF.

This clone was observed a handful of times. The chain has TRBV28 and TRBJ2-2; D is possibly TRBD2 (6 bases). This CDR3 is built from 14 residues. The germline CDR1 and CDR2 sequences are MDHEN and SYDVKM. V was trimmed by 3 bases and J by 7 bases, leaving 12 bases between them. In DNA, the CDR3 is TGTGCCAGCAGTTTGGGGTCGGAGGGCGGGGAGCTGTTTTTT. As protein: CASSLGSEGGELFF.

The gene calls are TRBV7-2 and TRBJ1-2; D may be TRBD1 (6 bases). The CDR3 consists of 13 residues. Germline CDR1 SGHTA, CDR2 FQGNSA. The V and J ends lost 11 bases and 6 bases respectively, with 19 bases between them. CDR3 sequence: CAGKNRASHGYTF. The CDR3 region has the DNA TGTGCCGGGAAAAACAGGGCGTCCCATGGCTACACCTTC.

The CDR3 loop reads CASSQSIAGASNNEQFF. CDR3 nucleotides: TGTGCCAGCAGCCAAAGTATAGCGGGGGCGTCCAACAATGAGCAGTTCTTC. The chain joins TRBV4-2 to TRBJ2-1, with 9 bases aligning to TRBD2. This CDR3 is 17 amino acids long. The V and J ends lost 2 bases and 5 bases, in that order; junction bases with no gene match: 10. Per germline, CDR1 LGHNA and CDR2 YNFKEQ.